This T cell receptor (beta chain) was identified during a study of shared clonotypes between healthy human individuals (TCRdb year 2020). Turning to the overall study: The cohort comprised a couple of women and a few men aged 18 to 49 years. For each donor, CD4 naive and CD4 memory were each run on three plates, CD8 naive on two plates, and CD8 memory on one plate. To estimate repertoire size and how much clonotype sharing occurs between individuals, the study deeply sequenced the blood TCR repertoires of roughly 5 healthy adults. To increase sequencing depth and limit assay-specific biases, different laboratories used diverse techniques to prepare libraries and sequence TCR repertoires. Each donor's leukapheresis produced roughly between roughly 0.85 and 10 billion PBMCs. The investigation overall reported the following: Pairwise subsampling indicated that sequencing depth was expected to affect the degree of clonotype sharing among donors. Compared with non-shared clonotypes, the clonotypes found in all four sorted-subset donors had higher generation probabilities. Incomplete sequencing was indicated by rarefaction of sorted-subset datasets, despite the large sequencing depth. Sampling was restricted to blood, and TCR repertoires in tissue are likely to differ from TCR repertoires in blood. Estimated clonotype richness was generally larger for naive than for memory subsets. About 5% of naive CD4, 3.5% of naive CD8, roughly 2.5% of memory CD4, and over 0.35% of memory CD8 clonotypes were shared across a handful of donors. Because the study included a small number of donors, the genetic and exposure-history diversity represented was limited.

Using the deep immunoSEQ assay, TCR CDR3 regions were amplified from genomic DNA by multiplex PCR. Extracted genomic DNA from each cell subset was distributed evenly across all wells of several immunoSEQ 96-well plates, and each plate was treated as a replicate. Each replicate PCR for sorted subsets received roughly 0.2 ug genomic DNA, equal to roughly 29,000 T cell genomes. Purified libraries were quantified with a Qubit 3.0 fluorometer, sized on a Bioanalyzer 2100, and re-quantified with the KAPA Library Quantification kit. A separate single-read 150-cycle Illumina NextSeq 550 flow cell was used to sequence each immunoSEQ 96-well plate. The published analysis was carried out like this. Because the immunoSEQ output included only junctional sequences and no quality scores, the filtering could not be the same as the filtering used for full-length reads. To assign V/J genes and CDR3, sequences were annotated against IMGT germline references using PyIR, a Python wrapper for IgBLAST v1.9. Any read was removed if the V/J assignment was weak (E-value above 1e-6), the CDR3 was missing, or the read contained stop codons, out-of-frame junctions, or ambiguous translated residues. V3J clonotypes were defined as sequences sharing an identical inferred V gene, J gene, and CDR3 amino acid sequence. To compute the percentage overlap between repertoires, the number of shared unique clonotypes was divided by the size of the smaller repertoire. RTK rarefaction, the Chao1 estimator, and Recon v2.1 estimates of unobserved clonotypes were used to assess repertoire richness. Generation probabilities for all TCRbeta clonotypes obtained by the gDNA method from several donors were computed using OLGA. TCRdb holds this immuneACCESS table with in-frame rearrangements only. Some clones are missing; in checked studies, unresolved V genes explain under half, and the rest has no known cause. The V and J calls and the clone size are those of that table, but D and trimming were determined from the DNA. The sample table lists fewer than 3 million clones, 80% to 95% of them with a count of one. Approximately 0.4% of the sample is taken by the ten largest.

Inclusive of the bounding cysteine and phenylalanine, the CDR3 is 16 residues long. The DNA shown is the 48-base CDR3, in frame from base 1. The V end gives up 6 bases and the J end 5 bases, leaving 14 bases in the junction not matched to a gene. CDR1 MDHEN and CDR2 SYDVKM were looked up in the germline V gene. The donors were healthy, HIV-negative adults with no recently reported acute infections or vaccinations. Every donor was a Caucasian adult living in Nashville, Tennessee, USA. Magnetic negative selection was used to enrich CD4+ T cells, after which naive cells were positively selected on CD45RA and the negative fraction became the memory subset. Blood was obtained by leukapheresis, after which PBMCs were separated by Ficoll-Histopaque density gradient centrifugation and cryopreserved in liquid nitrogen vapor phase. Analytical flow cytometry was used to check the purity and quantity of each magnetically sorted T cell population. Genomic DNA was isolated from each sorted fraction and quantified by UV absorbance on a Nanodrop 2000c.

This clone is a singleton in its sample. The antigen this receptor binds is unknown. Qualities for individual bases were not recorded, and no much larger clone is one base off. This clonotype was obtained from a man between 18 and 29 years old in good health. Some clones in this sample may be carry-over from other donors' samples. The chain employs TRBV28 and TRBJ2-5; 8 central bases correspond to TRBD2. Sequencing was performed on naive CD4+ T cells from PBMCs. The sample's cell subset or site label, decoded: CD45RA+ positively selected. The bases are TGTGCCAGCAGCCCTACCGGGGGGGGTGTCGAGGAGACCCAGTACTTC. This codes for CASSPTGGGVEETQYF.